These 10 T cell receptor beta chains were all obtained from the same sample, sequenced in a study of preoperative IRX-2 immunotherapy in early breast cancer. Noted treatment: preoperative locoregional IRX-2 cytokine immunotherapy. The method was immunoSEQ multiplex PCR; TCRdb's version includes in-frame clones alone and lacks a portion of them. Here the sample spans around 30,000 clones, more than 65% being singletons. The sequenced sample was lymph node tissue, obtained before IRX-2 immunotherapy. The receptors derive from a human donor with breast cancer.

This clone was picked up a small number of times. J is TRBJ1-2 and V is TRBV11-3; the D gene is possibly TRBD1 (5 bases). Trimming removed 3 bases at V and 6 bases at J, with 17 bases between. The germline V gene encodes CDR1 SGHNT and CDR2 YENEEA. The CDR3 runs to 15 residues. CDR3: CASSLVPLGTNGYTF. CDR3 nucleotides: TGTGCCAGCAGCTTGGTCCCCCTAGGGACGAATGGCTACACCTTC.

The chain combines TRBV6-8 with TRBJ2-3, with 13 bases aligning to TRBD2. V lost 0 bases and J lost 2; bases outside the gene matches: 14. The CDR3 sequence is 21 residues long. CDR1 is MNHGY and CDR2 is SAAAGT in the germline V gene. This CDR3 is CASSYSPPTSGGHGNTDTQYF. Here the CDR3 DNA reads TGTGCCAGCAGTTACTCGCCCCCGACTAGCGGGGGGCATGGCAACACAGATACGCAGTATTTT.

The chain recombines TRBV19 with TRBJ1-1; perhaps TRBD1 as D (5 bases). The CDR3 consists of 13 residues. Germline CDR1 reads LNHDA; CDR2 reads SQIVND (reference sequence). Trimming took 6 bases from V and 1 from J, leaving 9 bases between them. The CDR3 here is CASSGAPNTEAFF. The CDR3 nucleotides are TGTGCCAGTAGCGGGGCACCGAACACTGAAGCTTTCTTT.

The chain links TRBV6-8 to TRBJ2-3; TRBD1 matches at 8 bases. Trimming at V came to 4 bases and at J to 3 bases, leaving 9 bases not matched to a gene. The germline gives CDR1 MNHGY, CDR2 SAAAGT. The CDR3 length is 16 residues. The CDR3 bases are TGTGCCAGCAGTTTCACCAGGACAGGGCTGACAGATACGCAGTATTTT. This encodes CASSFTRTGLTDTQYF.

The genes are TRBV7-1 and TRBJ1-2, with 9 bases matching TRBD1. TRBV7-1 is labeled an ORF, and its function is uncertain. The J segment lost 5 bases and the V segment lost 4 bases, leaving 14 bases of the junction unmatched. The CDR3 loop spans 17 amino acids. DNA for the CDR3: TGTGCCAGCAGCTTAGCGGTGGACAGGGGCCCCCCGTATGGCTACACCTTC. As protein: CASSLAVDRGPPYGYTF.

The CDR3 coding sequence is TGTGCCAGCAGCCTTACATACCAGGGGGCTGGAAACACCATATATTTT. Translating gives CASSLTYQGAGNTIYF. The chain combines TRBV11-3 with TRBJ1-3; 7 nucleotides line up with TRBD1. Germline V CDR1 and CDR2: SGHNT, YENEEA. Trimming cost V 5 bases and J 2 bases; bases outside gene matches: 9. CDR3 length: 16 residues.

This clone was seen only a few times. The chain joins TRBV11-3 to TRBJ2-2; 12 nucleotides match TRBD1. This CDR3 spans 17 amino acids. The trim removed 3 bases at V and 4 bases at J, leaving 6 bases unmatched. The germline CDR1 and CDR2 sequences are SGHNT and YENEEA. The CDR3, as DNA: TGTGCCAGCAGCTTGGGGACAGGGGGCTTAGTCACCGGGGAGCTGTTTTTT. The encoded protein is CASSLGTGGLVTGELFF.

There are a few counts of this clone. V and J are TRBV11-3 and TRBJ1-2; unclear D gene. Trimming left V 0 bases short and J 8 bases short, with 13 bases between. The CDR3 has 14 amino acids. Germline CDR1 is SGHNT and CDR2 is YENEEA. This CDR3 reads CASSLEADQSGYTF. In nucleotides, the CDR3 is TGTGCCAGCAGCTTAGAGGCTGATCAGTCAGGCTACACCTTC.

The chain combines TRBV29-1 with TRBJ1-2; 9 positions match TRBD1. Unmatched junction bases numbered 10, after V lost 0 bases and J lost 5 bases. The length of the CDR3 is 16 residues. Germline V lookup: CDR1 SQVTM, CDR2 ANQGSEA. This CDR3 reads CSVEEGETGGAYGYTF. In DNA, the CDR3 is TGCAGCGTTGAAGAAGGGGAGACAGGGGGTGCTTATGGCTACACCTTC.

The chain employs TRBV6-7 and TRBJ2-3; D unclear. TRBV6-7 is placed among ORFs of uncertain function. This CDR3 is 11 amino acids long. Trimming cost V 9 bases and J 4 bases, with 8 bases left between them. Here the CDR3 DNA reads TGTGCCAGACCGGGCGCAGATACGCAGTATTTT. The encoded protein is CARPGADTQYF.